The present TCR beta chain was sequenced within a study of cytomegalovirus exposure and HLA in healthy donors. On the study more broadly: Genotyping showed about 80% of roughly 400 donors falling in the Caucasian-associated ancestry cluster.

Study results and limitations: The authors assumed roughly uniform sequencing depth across donors for presence/absence analyses. Most of the CMV-associated TCR beta chains (in a later analysis) appeared to be HLA-restricted. In a later analysis, compared with equally common non-associated chains, HLA-associated beta chains were more expanded.

The PCR ran on 60 Vbeta and 13 Jbeta primers. Measured with immunoSEQ multiplex PCR; TCRdb has only the in-frame clones, and not every one. Among 200,000 to 250,000 clones listed, 77% were seen once. Of note for this clone: Its antigen remains unidentified.

Germline CDR1 is GTSNPN and CDR2 is SVGIG (reference sequence). The CDR3 contains 13 residues. V gave up 3 bases and J gave up 8 bases; unmatched junction bases: 6. This rearrangement joins TRBV30 to TRBJ1-4; TRBD1 matches 7 bases. Sequencing input: PBMCs. The sequence came from a woman aged 60-70 years in good health and CMV-seropositive. The CDR3 nucleotides read TGTGCCTGGAGCAGTCAGGGGGGAGAAAAACTGTTTTTT. As protein: CAWSSQGGEKLFF.